These 22 T cell receptor beta chains originate from one sample sequenced in a study of T cells in Graves' hyperthyroidism and ophthalmopathy. The source material, RNA transcripts, was used to amplify TCR beta CDR3 regions. In the first-round RT-PCR of the TCR CDR3, the HTBI primer set was used. Each CDR3 protein is one row after TCRdb ran MiXCR on the multiplex PCR reads. Among about 300,000 distinct CDR3 sequences listed, around 15% were seen once. The sequenced sample consisted of blood. The receptors originated from a woman aged 40 to 50 with Graves' hyperthyroidism.

This clonotype was recorded a few times. The V and J genes are TRBV20-1 and TRBJ2-1, with TRBD1 matching 9 bases. V lost 8 bases to trimming and J lost 9 bases; unmatched junction nucleotides: 14. Germline V lookup: CDR1 DFQATT, CDR2 SNEGSKA (reference sequence). This CDR3 region has 14 residues. CDR3: CSLTHGTGMGEQFF. The CDR3 region has the DNA TGCAGTCTTACACACGGGACAGGGATGGGTGAGCAGTTCTTC.

This clonotype has at least ten counts. The chain joins TRBV11-3 to TRBJ2-5, with 7 positions matching TRBD2. Germline V gene lookup returns CDR1 SGHNT and CDR2 YENEEA. V shed 2 bases, J shed 4 bases, and the junction held 7 bases outside the gene matches. The CDR3 is made up of 15 amino acids. This chain's CDR3 is CASSLRASGTETQYF. CDR3 coding DNA: TGTGCCAGCAGCTTACGGGCGAGCGGGACAGAGACCCAGTACTTC.

This clonotype was recorded many times. The V call is TRBV2, the J call TRBJ1-4, with 10 bases lining up with TRBD1. Germline assignment: CDR1 SNHLY and CDR2 FYNNEI. J was trimmed by 7 bases and V by 2 bases; bases with no gene match: 4. This CDR3 region has 15 residues. CDR3 coding DNA: TGTGCCAGCAGTGAAAGGACAGGGGGATTTGAAAAACTGTTTTTT. The encoded protein is CASSERTGGFEKLFF. The variable domain in full, with the rest retrieved from reference TRBV2 and TRBJ1-4, is EPEVTQTPSHQVTQMGQEVILRCVPISNHLYFYWYRQILGQKVEFLVSFYNNEISEKSEIFDDQFSVERPDGSNFTLKIRSTKLEDSAMYFCASSERTGGFEKLFFGSGTQLSVL.

This clonotype occurred many times. The chain uses TRBV6-1 and TRBJ2-3; the D is unclear. Germline lookup yields CDR1 MNHNS and CDR2 SASEGT. The CDR3 is made up of 13 amino acids. V lost 5 bases and J 5 bases, leaving 11 bases between the germline ends. CDR3 DNA: TGTGCCAGCAGTCGTACTCAACTAGATACGCAGTATTTT. Translation gives CASSRTQLDTQYF.

This clonotype was picked up many times. The chain joins TRBV18 to TRBJ1-5, with D uncertain. Germline loops: CDR1 KGHSH, CDR2 LQKENI. Trimming shortened V by 4 bases and J by 5 bases, and 9 bases separated the two germline ends. CDR3 length equals 13 residues. The CDR3 nucleotides read TGTGCCAGCTCACTGGGGTGGGATCAGCCCCAGCATTTT. It is translated as CASSLGWDQPQHF.

On this clonotype: A much larger clonotype is one base distant, so this may be a read error. V usage is TRBV7-2 and J usage is TRBJ1-2; D is unresolved. CDR3 length equals 14 residues. V was shortened by 7 bases and J by 4 bases, with 16 bases between the two germline ends. The germline V gene has CDR1 SGHTA and CDR2 FQGNSA. Here the CDR3 DNA reads TGTGCCAGCAAGAAGACGGATCCTAGCTATGGCTACACCTTC. Protein: CASKKTDPSYGYTF.

In the case of this clonotype: This clone may be a read error of a much larger clone one base away. CDR3 protein: CASSQGRPDQPQHF. Written as DNA, the CDR3 is TGCGCCAGCAGCCAAGGTCGGCCCGATCAGCCCCAGCATTTT. The rearrangement uses TRBV4-1 and TRBJ1-5; D not resolved. Germline V gene data show CDR1 as MGHRA and CDR2 as YSYEKL. CDR3 length equals 14 residues. Trimming cost V 1 base and J 5 bases, with 9 bases left between them.

Ten or more counts support this clonotype. This rearrangement joins TRBV6-1 to TRBJ2-1; TRBD2 matches at 10 bases. Germline values: CDR1 MNHNS, CDR2 SASEGT. J lost 6 bases, V lost 2 bases, and 4 bases had no gene match. CDR3 length: 15 residues. CDR3 nucleotides: TGTGCCAGCAGTGAAAGACTAGCGGGCTTCAATGAGCAGTTCTTC. Translated, it gives CASSERLAGFNEQFF.

V gene TRBV11-3 combines with J gene TRBJ1-2, with 7 bases matching TRBD1. V shed 1 base and J 8 bases; nucleotides not matched to a gene: 7. Germline V gene lookup returns CDR1 SGHNT and CDR2 YENEEA. The CDR3 contains 14 residues. CDR3 protein: CASSLGTGANGYTF. CDR3 DNA: TGTGCCAGCAGCTTAGGCACAGGGGCGAACGGCTACACCTTC.

A note on this clonotype: One base away lies a much larger clone, so this may be a sequencing read error. DNA of the CDR3: TGTGCCAGCAGCCCCGGGACAGGGGGTTCAGAGACCCAGTACTTC. Its protein is CASSPGTGGSETQYF. The chain couples TRBV3-1 to TRBJ2-5; TRBD1 matches at 11 bases. CDR1 LGHDT and CDR2 YNNKEL come from the germline V gene (reference sequence). CDR3 length: 15 residues. V lost 4 bases to trimming and J lost 4 bases; unmatched junction nucleotides: 5.

With respect to this clonotype: Given a much more abundant clone one base away, this may be a read error. The chain couples TRBV19 to TRBJ1-3; no reliable D call. Per germline, CDR1 LNHDA and CDR2 SQIVND (reference sequence). The CDR3 contains 13 residues. V was trimmed by 4 bases and J by 15 bases, leaving 19 bases between them. The CDR3 bases are TGTGCCAGTAGTACCCCCGGGATAGCCGTCGAATATTTT. Amino acid sequence: CASSTPGIAVEYF.

This clonotype was counted ten times or more. The chain has TRBV20-1 and TRBJ2-7; TRBD2 agrees at 8 bases. Germline V CDR1 and CDR2: DFQATT, SNEGSKA (reference sequence). The CDR3 covers 17 residues. V shed 1 base and J 1 base; nucleotides not matched to a gene: 12. The CDR3 DNA follows: TGCAGTGCTAGAGCCGTTGAAGCGAGCGGGAGTTCCTACGAGCAGTACTTC. Its protein product is CSARAVEASGSSYEQYF.

The table lists this clonotype with a few counts. The chain uses TRBV5-6 and TRBJ2-7; TRBD2 might be the D (5 bases). Germline values: CDR1 SGHDT, CDR2 YYEEEE. The germline V and J ends were trimmed by 2 bases and 2 bases, with 14 bases remaining between them. The CDR3 covers 15 residues. For the CDR3, the DNA is TGTGCCAGCAGCTTAATCGGGGAGTTCACCTACGAGCAGTACTTC. Its protein is CASSLIGEFTYEQYF.

In this sample, this clonotype turned up many times. The chain couples TRBV12-3 or TRBV12-4 to TRBJ1-5, with 9 positions matching TRBD1. With V trimmed by 5 bases and J by 16 bases, 6 bases remained unmatched. The CDR3 loop spans 11 amino acids. The DNA for the CDR3 is TGTGCCAGCAGTCACCGGGACAGGGTCCATTTT. This translates into CASSHRDRVHF.

This clonotype appeared many times. V usage is TRBV6-2 or TRBV6-3 and J usage is TRBJ1-1; D perhaps matches TRBD1 (5 bases). V dropped 7 bases and J dropped 1 base, with 10 bases sitting between them. The V gene's germline CDR1 is MNHEY and CDR2 SVGEGT. This CDR3 spans 13 amino acids. CDR3 residues: CASKKQANTEAFF. The CDR3 DNA sequence: TGTGCCAGCAAAAAACAGGCGAACACTGAAGCTTTCTTT.

This clonotype was seen many times. This rearrangement joins TRBV12-3 or TRBV12-4 to TRBJ1-5, with D unresolved. This CDR3 region has 16 residues. Between the trimmed V and J ends, which lost 3 bases and 7 bases, there was a span of 19 bases. CDR3 bases: TGTGCCAGCAGTTTTAACCCTACCTCGGACCTACAGCCCCAGCATTTT. Residues: CASSFNPTSDLQPQHF.

Comment on this clonotype: This may be a read error, as it is one base from a much larger clone. V is TRBV28 and J is TRBJ1-1, with D uncertain. Per germline, CDR1 MDHEN and CDR2 SYDVKM. V was trimmed by 9 bases and J by 1 base, leaving 12 bases between them. The CDR3 is made up of 13 amino acids. CDR3 DNA: TGTGCCAGTACGGACTCGGGGAACACTGAAGCTTTCTTT. It codes for CASTDSGNTEAFF.

This clonotype was seen many times. This rearrangement joins TRBV11-2 to TRBJ2-1, with D unclear. The V end was cut by 0 bases, the J end by 3 bases, with 3 bases between. Germline V gene data show CDR1 as SGHAT and CDR2 as FQNNGV. The CDR3 consists of 13 residues. The CDR3 sequence is CASSLDFYNEQFF. CDR3 nucleotides: TGTGCCAGCAGCTTAGACTTCTACAATGAGCAGTTCTTC.

The chain uses TRBV12-3 or TRBV12-4 and TRBJ2-2, with 9 bases aligning to TRBD1. J was trimmed by 1 base and V by 6 bases; bases with no gene match: 3. The CDR3 sequence is 15 residues long. Here the CDR3 DNA reads TGTGCCAGCAGGCTGGGACAGGGGAACACCGGGGAGCTGTTTTTT. Translating it yields CASRLGQGNTGELFF.

This clonotype appeared many times. The chain employs TRBV6-5 and TRBJ2-3; 7 bases line up with TRBD1. Germline values: CDR1 MNHEY, CDR2 SVGAGI. This CDR3 comprises 15 residues. Trimming at V came to 2 bases and at J to 2 bases, leaving 4 bases not matched to a gene. CDR3 amino acids: CASSYQDRSTDTQYF. CDR3 DNA: TGTGCCAGCAGTTACCAGGACAGGTCCACAGATACGCAGTATTTT.

The chain employs TRBV29-1 and TRBJ2-1; D uncertain. The germline CDR1 and CDR2 sequences are SQVTM and ANQGSEA. The CDR3 totals 11 residues. Trimming took 0 bases from V and 8 from J, leaving 5 bases between them. CDR3 loop: CSVEDVDEQFF. The CDR3, as DNA: TGCAGCGTTGAAGATGTCGATGAGCAGTTCTTC.

In its sample, this clonotype was seen many times. The gene calls are TRBV7-2 and TRBJ2-3; the match to TRBD2 covers 8 bases. Germline V gene lookup returns CDR1 SGHTA and CDR2 FQGNSA. CDR3 length: 14 amino acids. J lost 4 bases, V lost 3 bases, and 3 bases had no gene match. In DNA form, the CDR3 reads TGTGCCAGCAGCTTGGGGACTAGGGCAGATACGCAGTATTTT. This sequence encodes CASSLGTRADTQYF. Full variable domain (missing parts from reference TRBV7-2 and TRBJ2-3): GAGVSQSPSNKVTEKGKDVELRCDPISGHTALYWYRQSLGQGLEFLIYFQGNSAPDKSGLPSDRFSAERTGGSVSTLTIQRTQQEDSAVYLCASSLGTRADTQYFGPGTRLTVL.